The sequence of this T cell receptor (beta chain) was determined in a study of shared clonotypes between healthy human individuals. Data came from immunoSEQ multiplex PCR; TCRdb stores just in-frame clones and leaves some out. The sample carries a few hundred thousand clones, roughly three quarters recorded once. Losses at the gene ends were 5 bases for V and 7 bases for J; bases not matched to a gene: 5. The CDR3 covers 14 residues. The germline CDR1 and CDR2 sequences are SGHTA and FQGNSA. The chain couples TRBV7-2 to TRBJ2-2; 9 nucleotides align to TRBD2. Sample: PBMCs. The clonotype comes from a woman aged 35 to 49 in good health. Some clones in this sample may be carry-over from other donors' samples. The DNA for the CDR3 is TGTGCCAGCAGCGTACGACTAGCGGTCGGGGAGCTGTTTTTT. Translation: CASSVRLAVGELFF.